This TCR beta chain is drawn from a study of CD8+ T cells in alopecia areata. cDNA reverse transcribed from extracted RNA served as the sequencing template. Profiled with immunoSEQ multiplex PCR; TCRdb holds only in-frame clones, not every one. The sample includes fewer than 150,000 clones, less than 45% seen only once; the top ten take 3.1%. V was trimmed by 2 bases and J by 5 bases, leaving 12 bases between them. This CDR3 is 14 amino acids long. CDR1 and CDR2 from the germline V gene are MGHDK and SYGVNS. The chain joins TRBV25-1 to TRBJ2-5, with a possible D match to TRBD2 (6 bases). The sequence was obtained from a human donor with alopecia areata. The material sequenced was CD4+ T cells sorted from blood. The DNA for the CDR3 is TGTGCCAGCAGTGAACCGAGAAGCGGGGAGACCCAGTACTTC. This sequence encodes CASSEPRSGETQYF.